Following are 21 T cell receptor beta chains from one sample sequenced in a study of blood T cell repertoires in COVID-19. The assay was immunoSEQ multiplex PCR, and TCRdb's table has in-frame clones only and misses some. Counted here are 150,000 to 170,000 clones, approximately 83% occurring once; the ten biggest clones make up around 28%. The sequencing sample was made of peripheral blood. The receptor set was obtained from an older woman with acute or convalescent COVID-19.

This chain uses TRBV18 with TRBJ1-2; TRBD1 matches 10 bases. The CDR3 contains 18 residues. From germline, CDR1 is KGHSH and CDR2 LQKENI. J lost 3 bases, V lost 3 bases, and 13 bases had no gene match. Here the CDR3 reads CASSPVILKGQGHYGYTF. CDR3 DNA: TGTGCCAGCTCACCGGTAATCTTAAAGGGACAGGGGCACTATGGCTACACCTTC.

The chain recombines TRBV3-1 (or the pseudogene TRBV3-2) with TRBJ1-1, with 9 bases identical to TRBD1. The V segment lost 1 base and the J segment 5 bases; nucleotides outside the gene matches: 5. CDR3 length: 15 residues. The germline V gene has CDR1 LGHDT and CDR2 YNNKEL (reference sequence). In nucleotides, the CDR3 is TGTGCCAGCAGCCAAGTCGTGGACAGGGGAACTGAAGCTTTCTTT. It yields the protein CASSQVVDRGTEAFF.

This rearrangement joins TRBV18 to TRBJ1-3; a possible D gene is TRBD1 (5 bases). The germline CDR1 and CDR2 sequences are KGHSH and LQKENI. V gave up 6 bases and J gave up 3 bases, with 18 bases separating them. The CDR3 is made up of 16 amino acids. The CDR3 loop is CASSLGEGADGNTIYF. The CDR3 coding sequence is TGTGCCAGCTCCCTGGGTGAAGGGGCAGATGGAAACACCATATATTTT.

This clone was detected only a few times. The genes are TRBV7-6 and TRBJ1-1; a weak D match, TRBD1 (6 bases). This CDR3 contains 15 residues. V was clipped by 1 base and J by 2 bases, with 11 bases between them. The V gene's germline CDR1 is SGHVS and CDR2 FNYEAQ. The chain's CDR3 is CASSLVGTLNTEAFF. CDR3 in DNA: TGTGCCAGCAGCTTAGTCGGGACACTTAACACTGAAGCTTTCTTT.

The J gene is TRBJ1-6, the V gene TRBV7-9; possible D gene TRBD1, 5 bases. This CDR3 region has 14 residues. The V gene's germline CDR1 is SEHNR and CDR2 FQNEAQ (reference sequence). The V end was cut by 5 bases, the J end by 7 bases, with 12 bases between. The CDR3 sequence is CASSLDSLNSPLHF. The DNA for the CDR3 is TGTGCCAGCAGCCTAGACAGCCTCAATTCACCCCTCCACTTT. Drawing the rest from reference TRBV7-9 and TRBJ1-6, the complete variable domain is DTGVSQNPRHKITKRGQNVTFRCDPISEHNRLYWYRQTLGQGPEFLTYFQNEAQLEKSRLLSDRFSAERPKGSFSTLEIQRTEQGDSAMYLCASSLDSLNSPLHFGNGTRLTVT.

The J gene is TRBJ2-7, the V gene TRBV6-4; D unclear. Germline loops: CDR1 MRHNA, CDR2 SNTAGT. V was trimmed by 3 bases and J by 2 bases, leaving 8 bases between them. The CDR3 length is 13 residues. Here the CDR3 reads CASSEATTYEQYV. CDR3 in DNA: TGTGCCAGCAGTGAAGCAACCACCTACGAGCAGTACGTC.

This chain links TRBV5-1 with TRBJ2-5; TRBD1 aligns across 8 bases. Germline CDR1 SGHRS, CDR2 YFSETQ. The CDR3 sequence is 14 residues long. V shed 0 bases and J 5 bases; nucleotides not matched to a gene: 3. CDR3 protein: CASSLARGRETQYF. CDR3 sequence (DNA): TGCGCCAGCAGCTTGGCCAGGGGGCGGGAGACCCAGTACTTC.

V usage is TRBV5-3 and J usage is TRBJ1-2; 9 bases are a match to TRBD1. TRBV5-3 is placed among ORFs of uncertain function. V trimming: 4 bases; J trimming: 5 bases; junction bases outside the gene matches: 6. The length of the CDR3 is 14 residues. The CDR3 bases are TGTGCCAGAAGCAAACCGACAGGGGGTTATGGCTACACCTTC. Residues: CARSKPTGGYGYTF.

The V call is TRBV11-2, the J call TRBJ1-5; D perhaps matches TRBD1 (5 bases). Germline values: CDR1 SGHAT, CDR2 FQNNGV. V was trimmed by 4 bases and J by 4 bases, leaving 17 bases between them. This CDR3 has 16 amino acids. CDR3 protein: CASSSWRDGPNQPQHF. CDR3 in DNA: TGTGCCAGCAGCTCCTGGCGGGACGGCCCAAATCAGCCCCAGCATTTT.

The chain combines TRBV6-5 with TRBJ1-3; no firm D call. Between the trimmed V and J ends, which lost 5 bases and 0 bases, there was a span of 11 bases. CDR3 length equals 15 residues. Per germline, CDR1 MNHEY and CDR2 SVGAGI. The CDR3 reads CASSSVQSSGNTIYF. The CDR3 DNA is TGTGCCAGCAGTAGCGTCCAGAGCTCTGGAAACACCATATATTTT.

This chain joins TRBV3-1 (or the pseudogene TRBV3-2) and TRBJ2-2; TRBD2 agrees at 15 bases. Germline V CDR1 and CDR2: LGHDT, YNNKEL (reference sequence). This CDR3 region has 17 residues. The ends lost 4 bases at V and 0 bases at J; junction bases unmatched: 0. CDR3 DNA: TGTGCCAGCAGCCGGACTAGCGGGGGGGCGAACACCGGGGAGCTGTTTTTT. Its protein is CASSRTSGGANTGELFF.

The V gene is TRBV5-1, the J gene TRBJ1-6; D gene uncertain. The CDR3 extends over 16 amino acids. Trimming shortened V by 4 bases and J by 2 bases, and 13 bases separated the two germline ends. Germline assignment: CDR1 SGHRS and CDR2 YFSETQ. The CDR3 is CASSAAGGTYNSPLHF. DNA of the CDR3: TGCGCCAGCAGCGCGGCAGGAGGGACCTATAATTCACCCCTCCACTTT.

The chain uses TRBV6-5 and TRBJ1-2; D might be TRBD1 (5 bases). The CDR3 has 14 amino acids. Germline loops: CDR1 MNHEY, CDR2 SVGAGI. Trimming left V 5 bases short and J 5 bases short, with 15 bases between. The CDR3 region has the DNA TGTGCCAGCAGTCCCCAGGAGGGACCTTATGGCTACACCTTC. It yields the protein CASSPQEGPYGYTF.

The V gene is TRBV10-3, the J gene TRBJ2-7; TRBD2 matches 12 bases. This CDR3 contains 14 residues. V lost 10 bases, J lost 3 bases, and 7 bases stayed unmatched. From germline, CDR1 is ENHRY and CDR2 SYGVKD. CDR3 DNA: TGTGCCAGCCAATCTAGCGGGGGGGACTACGAGCAGTACTTC. This gives the protein CASQSSGGDYEQYF.

The rearrangement links TRBV5-4 to TRBJ1-3, with D unclear. The CDR3 is 17 residues long. Trimming pared 1 base from V and 0 bases from J, leaving 14 bases between. Germline CDR1 SGHNT, CDR2 YYREEE (reference sequence). The CDR3 coding sequence is TGTGCCAGCAGCTTGTGGCCAACCAAACCCTCTGGAAACACCATATATTTT. This gives the protein CASSLWPTKPSGNTIYF.

The rearrangement links TRBV3-1 (or the pseudogene TRBV3-2) to TRBJ2-7; a possible D gene is TRBD2 (6 bases). Germline loops: CDR1 LGHDT, CDR2 YNNKEL (reference sequence). Trimming removed 4 bases from V and 6 bases from J, with 10 bases in between. This CDR3 region has 12 residues. The CDR3 coding sequence is TGTGCCAGCAGCCGAGCGGGTCGCGAGCAGTACTTC. This sequence encodes CASSRAGREQYF.

The rearrangement uses TRBV7-9 and TRBJ2-2; tentatively, D is TRBD1 (5 bases). The V gene's germline CDR1 is SEHNR and CDR2 FQNEAQ (reference sequence). V lost 1 base to trimming and J lost 4 bases, with 7 bases between them. The CDR3 covers 14 residues. The DNA of the CDR3 is TGTGCCAGCAGCTTAGGCAGGGTCACCGGGGAGCTGTTTTTT. It yields the protein CASSLGRVTGELFF.

The V call is TRBV28, the J call TRBJ2-7; D unresolved. Trimming pared 2 bases from V and 0 bases from J, leaving 5 bases between. In germline, CDR1 is MDHEN, CDR2 SYDVKM. This CDR3 is 13 amino acids long. The CDR3 DNA sequence: TGTGCCAGCAGTTTAGGCCCCTCCTACGAGCAGTACGTC. Its translation: CASSLGPSYEQYV.

The V gene is TRBV6-5, the J gene TRBJ1-1, with TRBD1 matching 7 bases. The CDR3 has 13 amino acids. From germline, CDR1 is MNHEY and CDR2 SVGAGI. After removal of 7 bases from V and 6 bases from J, the junction contained 8 bases not matched to a gene. The chain's CDR3 is CASTIQGRAEAFF. The CDR3 nucleotides are TGTGCCAGCACCATACAGGGGCGGGCTGAAGCTTTCTTT.

The V call is TRBV7-9, the J call TRBJ2-1, with 11 bases aligning to TRBD2. The germline V gene encodes CDR1 SEHNR and CDR2 FQNEAQ (reference sequence). This CDR3 is 16 amino acids long. The junction had 6 bases not matched to a gene; V was cut back by 5 bases and J by 3 bases. In DNA, the CDR3 is TGTGCCAGCAGCGGGGACCTAGCGGGGGGCTACAATGAGCAGTTCTTC. It is translated as CASSGDLAGGYNEQFF.

Points on this clone: The same CDR3 arises from other DNA sequences in this sample as well. This rearrangement joins TRBV9 to TRBJ1-1; D call uncertain. The CDR3 sequence is 14 residues long. Germline CDR1 and CDR2: SGDLS and YYNGEE. Trimming took 0 bases from V and 1 from J, leaving 7 bases between them. As DNA, the CDR3 is TGTGCCAGCAGCGTAGGAGGCCCGAACACTGAAGCTTTCTTT. Protein product: CASSVGGPNTEAFF.